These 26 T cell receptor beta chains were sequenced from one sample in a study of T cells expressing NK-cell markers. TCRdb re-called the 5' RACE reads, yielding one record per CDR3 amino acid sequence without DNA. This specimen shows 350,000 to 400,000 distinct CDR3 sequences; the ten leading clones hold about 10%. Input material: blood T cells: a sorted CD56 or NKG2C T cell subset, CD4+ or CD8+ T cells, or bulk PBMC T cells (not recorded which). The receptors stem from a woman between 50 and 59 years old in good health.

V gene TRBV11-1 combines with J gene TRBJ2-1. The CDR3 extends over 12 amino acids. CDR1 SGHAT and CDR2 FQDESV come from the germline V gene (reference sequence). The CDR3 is CASSLKTNEQFF.

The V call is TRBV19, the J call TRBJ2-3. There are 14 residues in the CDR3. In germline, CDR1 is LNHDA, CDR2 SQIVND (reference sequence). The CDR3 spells CASSMGIGTDTQYF.

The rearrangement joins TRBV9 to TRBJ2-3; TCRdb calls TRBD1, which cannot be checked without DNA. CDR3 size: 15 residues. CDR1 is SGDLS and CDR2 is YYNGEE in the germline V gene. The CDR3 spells CASSPEGASTDTQYF.

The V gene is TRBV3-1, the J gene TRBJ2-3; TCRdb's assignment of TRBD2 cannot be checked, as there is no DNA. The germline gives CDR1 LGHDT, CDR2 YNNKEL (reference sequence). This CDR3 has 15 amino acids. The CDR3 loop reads CASSRAGGVPDTQYF.

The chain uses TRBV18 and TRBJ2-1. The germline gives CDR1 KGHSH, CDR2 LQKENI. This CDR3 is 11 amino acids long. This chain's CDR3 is CASSGVLEQFF.

CDR3 amino acids: CASSADRDTGELFF. This sequence joins TRBV25-1 and TRBJ2-2; as DNA is missing, the TRBD1 call by TCRdb cannot be tested. The CDR3 has 14 amino acids. Germline values: CDR1 MGHDK, CDR2 SYGVNS. The full variable domain, its missing parts supplied by reference TRBV25-1 and TRBJ2-2, is EADIYQTPRYLVIGTGKKITLECSQTMGHDKMYWYQQDPGMELHLIHYSYGVNSTEKGDLSSESTVSRIRTEHFPLTLESARPSHTSQYLCASSADRDTGELFFGEGSRLTVL.

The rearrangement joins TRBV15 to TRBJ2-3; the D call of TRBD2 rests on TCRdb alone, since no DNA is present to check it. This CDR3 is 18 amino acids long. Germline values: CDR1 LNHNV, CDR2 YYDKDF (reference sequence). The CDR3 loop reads CATSRGLAGGRGTDTQYF.

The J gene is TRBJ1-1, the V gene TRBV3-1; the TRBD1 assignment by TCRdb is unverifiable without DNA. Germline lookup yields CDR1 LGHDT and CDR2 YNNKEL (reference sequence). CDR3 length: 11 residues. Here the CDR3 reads CASSQGGGAFF.

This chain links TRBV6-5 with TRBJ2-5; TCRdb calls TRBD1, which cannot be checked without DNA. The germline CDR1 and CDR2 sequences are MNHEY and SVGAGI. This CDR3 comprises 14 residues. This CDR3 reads CASSYGGLKETQYF.

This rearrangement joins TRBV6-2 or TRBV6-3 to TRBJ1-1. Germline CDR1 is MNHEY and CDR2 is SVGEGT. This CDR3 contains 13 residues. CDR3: CASTGRPNTEAFF.

The CDR3 sequence is CASSIEGSKNIQYF. This rearrangement joins TRBV19 to TRBJ2-4. The germline V gene encodes CDR1 LNHDA and CDR2 SQIVND (reference sequence). The CDR3 spans 14 residues.

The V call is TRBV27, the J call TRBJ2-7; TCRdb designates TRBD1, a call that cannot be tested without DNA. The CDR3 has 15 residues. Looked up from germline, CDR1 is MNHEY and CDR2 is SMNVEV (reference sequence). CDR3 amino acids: CASSFTGGTIYEQYF.

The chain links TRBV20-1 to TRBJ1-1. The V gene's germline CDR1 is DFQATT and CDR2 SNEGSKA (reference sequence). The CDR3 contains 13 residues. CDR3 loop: CSARVNSNTEAFF.

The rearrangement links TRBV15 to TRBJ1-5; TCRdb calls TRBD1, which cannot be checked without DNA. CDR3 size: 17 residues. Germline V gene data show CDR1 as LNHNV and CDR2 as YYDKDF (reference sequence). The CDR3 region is CATSSDRAGDSNQPQHF. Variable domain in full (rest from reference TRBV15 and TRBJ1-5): DAMVIQNPRYQVTQFGKPVTLSCSQTLNHNVMYWYQQKSSQAPKLLFHYYDKDFNNEADTPDNFQSRRPNTSFCFLDIRSPGLGDTAMYLCATSSDRAGDSNQPQHFGDGTRLSIL.

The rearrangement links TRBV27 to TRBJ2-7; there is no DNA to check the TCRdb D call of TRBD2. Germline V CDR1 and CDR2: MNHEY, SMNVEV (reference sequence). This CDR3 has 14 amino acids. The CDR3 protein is CASSPAVGVHEQYF.

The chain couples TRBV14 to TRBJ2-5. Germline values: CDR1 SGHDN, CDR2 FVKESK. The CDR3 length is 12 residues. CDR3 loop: CASSQKWETQYF. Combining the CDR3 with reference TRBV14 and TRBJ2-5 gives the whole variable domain EAGVTQFPSHSVIEKGQTVTLRCDPISGHDNLYWYRRVMGKEIKFLLHFVKESKQDESGMPNNRFLAERTGGTYSTLKVQPAELEDSGVYFCASSQKWETQYFGPGTRLLVL.

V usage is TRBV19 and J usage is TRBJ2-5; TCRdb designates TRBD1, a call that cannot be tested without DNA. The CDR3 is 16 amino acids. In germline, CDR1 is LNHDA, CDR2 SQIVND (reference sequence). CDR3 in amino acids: CASSIGAGRSQETQYF.

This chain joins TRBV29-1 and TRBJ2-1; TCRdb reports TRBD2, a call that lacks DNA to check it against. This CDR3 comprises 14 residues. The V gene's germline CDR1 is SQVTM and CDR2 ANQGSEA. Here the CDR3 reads CSAGTRDYASEQFF.

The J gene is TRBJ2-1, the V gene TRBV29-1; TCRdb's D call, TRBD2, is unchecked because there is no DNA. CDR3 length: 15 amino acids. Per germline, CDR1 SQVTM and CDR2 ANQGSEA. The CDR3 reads CSVSWTSGSSGEQFF.

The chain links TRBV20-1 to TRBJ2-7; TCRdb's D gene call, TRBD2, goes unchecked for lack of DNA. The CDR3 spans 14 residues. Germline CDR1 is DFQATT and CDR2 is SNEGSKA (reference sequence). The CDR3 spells CSASVGGLIYEQYF.

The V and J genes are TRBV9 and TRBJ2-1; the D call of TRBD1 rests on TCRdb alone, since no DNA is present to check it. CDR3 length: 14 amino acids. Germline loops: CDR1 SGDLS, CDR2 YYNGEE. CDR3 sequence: CASGGAESTDEQFF.

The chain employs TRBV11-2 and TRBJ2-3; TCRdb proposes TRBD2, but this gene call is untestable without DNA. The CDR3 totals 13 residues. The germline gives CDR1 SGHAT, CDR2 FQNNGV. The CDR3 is CASSLTPSGTQYF.

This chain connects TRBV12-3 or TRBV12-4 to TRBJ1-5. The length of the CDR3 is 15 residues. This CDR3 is CASSDNGVSNQPQHF.

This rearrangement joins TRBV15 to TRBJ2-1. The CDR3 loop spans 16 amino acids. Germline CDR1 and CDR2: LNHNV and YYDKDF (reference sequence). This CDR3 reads CATVPGLDVNINEQFF.

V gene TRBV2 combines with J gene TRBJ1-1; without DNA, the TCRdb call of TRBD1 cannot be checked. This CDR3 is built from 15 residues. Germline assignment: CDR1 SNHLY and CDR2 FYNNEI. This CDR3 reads CASSEAGRGADEAFF. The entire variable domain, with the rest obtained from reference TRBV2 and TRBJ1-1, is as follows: EPEVTQTPSHQVTQMGQEVILRCVPISNHLYFYWYRQILGQKVEFLVSFYNNEISEKSEIFDDQFSVERPDGSNFTLKIRSTKLEDSAMYFCASSEAGRGADEAFFGQGTRLTVV.

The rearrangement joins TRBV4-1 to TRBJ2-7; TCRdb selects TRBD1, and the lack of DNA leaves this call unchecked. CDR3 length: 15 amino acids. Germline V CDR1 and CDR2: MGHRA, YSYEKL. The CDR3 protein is CASSRSGGQGYEQYF.